This TCR beta chain was documented in a study of T cells after yellow fever vaccination (dated by TCRdb to between 2018 and 2020). Regarding the study in general: The SMART-Seq v4 Ultra Low Input RNA kit was used to prepare libraries from fractions with low cell numbers. Blood was drawn at multiple timepoints before and after primary and secondary immunization, with bulk PBMC replicates and cell subsets isolated. Two healthy male donors made up the cohort, one aged 18 to 30 years and the other aged 30 to 40 years. To track T-cell clones before and after primary and booster YFV17D yellow fever vaccination, bulk TCR alpha and beta repertoires were sequenced longitudinally. General conclusions and limits of the study: A small share of clonotypes occurred in both CD4 and CD8 compartments, likely arising from convergent recombination. Because the study included only a couple of donors, the extent to which the findings can be generalized is limited. FACS-sorted repertoires could contain abundant contaminating clonotypes from the bulk population, so computational filtering was required. Compared with the primary T-cell response, the secondary T-cell response was faster but weaker, reaching its peak on day 5 rather than on day 15. After the booster, most clones that had expanded after primary vaccination were detected again (nearly 97% of CD4 and roughly 86% of CD8), suggesting broad maintenance of memory.

Synthesis of TCR cDNA relied on 5'RACE template switching, a step that introduced a universal primer site along with unique molecular identifiers. Priming of cDNA synthesis was performed from both the TCR alpha and TCR beta constant segments. Libraries were amplified in two PCR steps, with sample barcodes and sequencing adapters added in the second step. Libraries were sequenced on Illumina HiSeq 2500 (2x100 bp) or NovaSeq (2x150 bp). In the authors' own workflow: MIGEC was used to demultiplex reads and collapse the reads into UMI consensus sequences, and MiXCR was used for V(D)J alignment. Vaccine-responding clonotypes were defined with edgeR using replicate PBMC samples, requiring FDR below 0.01 and a log2 fold change above 5 up to day 15. Each bulk clonotype received a CD4 or CD8 identity based on whether the sequenced CD4 or CD8 repertoire contained that clonotype at higher abundance. TCRdb reanalyzed the raw reads on its own, using fastp at Q25 for trimming and MiXCR for clone calling, and kept in-frame beta chains. Rows with one shared CDR3 protein collapse into an entry with the most common genes and DNA. TCRdb, rather than the study authors, made the V and J calls. For this sample there are about 350,000 distinct CDR3 sequences; 7% to 10% appear just once. Of the sample, approximately 15% falls within the top ten clones.

Worth noting for this clonotype: The target of this receptor is not known. No much larger clone exists at a distance of one base, and base qualities are not known.

V is reduced by 0 bases and J by 5 bases, leaving a spacing of 11 bases between them. CDR1 and CDR2 are drawn from the germline V gene (reference sequence): DFQATT, SNEGSKA. CDR3 length: 13 amino acids, cysteine to phenylalanine. Left in the record is the CDR3 DNA by itself, 39 bases read in frame from the first base. The treatment or condition label for this specimen denotes: live attenuated yellow fever vaccine strain. At each blood-draw timepoint, two biological replicates of bulk PBMCs were obtained. PBMCs were isolated from peripheral blood using a standard Ficoll-Paque protocol. RNA was extracted with TriZol from bulk PBMCs, CD4 and CD8 fractions, and dextramer-positive and dextramer-negative fractions.

The sequencing used PBMCs, collected 45 days after the first yellow fever vaccination. The rearrangement combines TRBV20-1 with TRBJ2-7, with the D gene not clear enough to name. The source of this sequence is a man aged 18 to 29 who received the YFV17D yellow fever vaccine. The bases are TGCAGTGCTAGAGATCTTGCCCCTAACGAGCAGTACTTC. Its translation reads: CSARDLAPNEQYF.